This T cell receptor (beta chain) is from a study of neurological immune-mediated disorders. Overall study findings and caveats: HTLV-1-associated myelopathy had the most TCR clonal expansion, while multiple sclerosis had the least, a level that fell below healthy controls.

This CDR3 spans 16 amino acids. In germline, CDR1 is MDHEN, CDR2 SYDVKM. With 10-nucleotide random UMIs, 5'RACE was used to make the cDNA. Each CDR3 protein is one row after TCRdb ran MiXCR on the 5' RACE reads. The table has about 45,000 distinct CDR3 sequences, roughly 12% seen once. Regarding time point: longitudinal time-point 3. For this clonotype: Its antigen is unidentified. At one end, the junction sequence differs from germline, possibly due to a read error.

The chain links TRBV28 to TRBJ2-7, with 12 bases identical to TRBD2. Sequenced sample: PBMCs. The sequence came from a man under 40 in good health. The CDR3 loop reads CASSSTTSGSSYEQHF. As DNA, the CDR3 is TGTGCCAGCAGCTCTACGACTAGCGGGAGTTCCTACGAGCAGCACTTC.